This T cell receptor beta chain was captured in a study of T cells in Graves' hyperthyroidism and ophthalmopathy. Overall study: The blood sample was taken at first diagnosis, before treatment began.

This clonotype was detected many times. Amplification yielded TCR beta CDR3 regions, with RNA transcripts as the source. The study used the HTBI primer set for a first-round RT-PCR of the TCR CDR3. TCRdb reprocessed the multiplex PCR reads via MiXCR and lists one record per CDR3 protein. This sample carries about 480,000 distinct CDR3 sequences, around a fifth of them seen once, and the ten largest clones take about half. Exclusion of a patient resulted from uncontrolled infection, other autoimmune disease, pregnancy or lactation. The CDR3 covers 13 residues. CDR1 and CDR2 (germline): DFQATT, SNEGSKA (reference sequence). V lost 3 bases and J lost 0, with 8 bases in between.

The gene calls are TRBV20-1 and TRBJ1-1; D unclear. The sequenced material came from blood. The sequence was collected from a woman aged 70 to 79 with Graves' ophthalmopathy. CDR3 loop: CSARPGLNTEAFF. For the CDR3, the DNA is TGCAGTGCTAGGCCCGGGTTGAACACTGAAGCTTTCTTT.